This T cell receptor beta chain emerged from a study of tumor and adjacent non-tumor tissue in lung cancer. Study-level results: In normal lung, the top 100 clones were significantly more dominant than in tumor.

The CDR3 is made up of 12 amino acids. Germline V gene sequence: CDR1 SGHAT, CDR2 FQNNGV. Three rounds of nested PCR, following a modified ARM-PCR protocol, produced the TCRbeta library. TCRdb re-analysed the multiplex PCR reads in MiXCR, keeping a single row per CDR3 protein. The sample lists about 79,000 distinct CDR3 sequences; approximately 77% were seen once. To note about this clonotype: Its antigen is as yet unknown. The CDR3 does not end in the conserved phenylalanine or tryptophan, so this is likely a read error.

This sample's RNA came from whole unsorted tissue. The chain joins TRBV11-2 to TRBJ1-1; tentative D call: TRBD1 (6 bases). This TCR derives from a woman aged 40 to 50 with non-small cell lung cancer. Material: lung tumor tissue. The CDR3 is CVSSLEGTLAFL. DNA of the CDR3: TGTGTCAGTAGCTTAGAGGGGACACTGGCTTTCCTT.